The 7 T cell receptor beta chains given below trace back to one sample, sequenced in a study of cytomegalovirus exposure and HLA in healthy donors. TCRdb's table, derived via immunoSEQ multiplex PCR, lists solely in-frame clones and lacks some. The data contain about 140,000 clones, more than 75% of them singletons. The material sequenced was PBMCs. These receptors came from a young man in good health and CMV-seropositive.

The rearrangement joins TRBV7-9 to TRBJ2-7, with TRBD1 matching over 7 bases. J was trimmed by 7 bases and V by 7 bases; bases with no gene match: 13. The germline V gene has CDR1 SEHNR and CDR2 FQNEAQ (reference sequence). This CDR3 spans 14 amino acids. The CDR3 protein is CASNLDRVLGEQYF. For the CDR3, the DNA is TGTGCCAGCAACCTAGACAGGGTCTTGGGTGAGCAGTACTTC.

The chain recombines TRBV5-5 with TRBJ2-6; perhaps TRBD1 as D (6 bases). V shed 4 bases and J shed 4 bases, with 12 bases lying between them. CDR1 and CDR2 (germline): SGHKS, YYEKEE (reference sequence). CDR3 size: 15 residues. CDR3: CASSPAGVGANVLTF. CDR3 DNA: TGTGCCAGCAGCCCTGCAGGGGTCGGGGCCAACGTCCTGACTTTC.

The genes are TRBV2 and TRBJ2-5; 8 bases align to TRBD2. Germline assignment: CDR1 SNHLY and CDR2 FYNNEI. This CDR3 region has 15 residues. V shed 6 bases, J shed 2 bases, and the junction held 8 bases outside the gene matches. The CDR3 loop reads CASRVPGLGQETQYF. The CDR3 DNA reads as TGTGCCAGCAGGGTCCCGGGACTAGGTCAAGAGACCCAGTACTTC.

This clone came up once. DNA for the CDR3: TGCGCCAGCAGCTTGGTGACAGGGGTTCGTCGTAATGAGCAGTTCTTC. As protein: CASSLVTGVRRNEQFF. This rearrangement joins TRBV5-1 to TRBJ2-1, with 8 bases identical to TRBD1. CDR1 is SGHRS, CDR2 YFSETQ, per germline. The CDR3 totals 16 residues. Trimming at V came to 0 bases and at J to 7 bases, leaving 9 bases not matched to a gene.

The chain is built from TRBV12-5 and TRBJ1-1; D is uncertain. CDR3 length: 15 amino acids. In germline, CDR1 is LGHNT, CDR2 FRNRAP. Between the trimmed V and J ends, which lost 1 base and 2 bases, there was a span of 11 bases. CDR3 protein: CASGLAYLKNTEAFF. CDR3 bases: TGTGCTAGTGGTTTGGCCTACCTAAAAAACACTGAAGCTTTCTTT.

The chain couples TRBV11-2 to TRBJ1-2, with D uncertain. Trimming took 5 bases from V and 8 from J, leaving 21 bases between them. The germline V gene has CDR1 SGHAT and CDR2 FQNNGV. This CDR3 region has 15 residues. The CDR3: CASSTISSSPGGYTF. CDR3 nucleotides: TGTGCCAGCAGCACGATTAGTAGTTCGCCGGGGGGCTACACCTTC.

CDR3 sequence reads: CASSSQSGWEAFF. CDR3 in DNA: TGCGCCAGCAGCTCTCAATCCGGGTGGGAAGCTTTCTTT. The chain joins TRBV5-1 to TRBJ1-1; D ambiguous. Germline loops: CDR1 SGHRS, CDR2 YFSETQ. This CDR3 is 13 amino acids long. With 3 bases removed from V and 8 bases from J, the gap between germline ends came to 14 bases.